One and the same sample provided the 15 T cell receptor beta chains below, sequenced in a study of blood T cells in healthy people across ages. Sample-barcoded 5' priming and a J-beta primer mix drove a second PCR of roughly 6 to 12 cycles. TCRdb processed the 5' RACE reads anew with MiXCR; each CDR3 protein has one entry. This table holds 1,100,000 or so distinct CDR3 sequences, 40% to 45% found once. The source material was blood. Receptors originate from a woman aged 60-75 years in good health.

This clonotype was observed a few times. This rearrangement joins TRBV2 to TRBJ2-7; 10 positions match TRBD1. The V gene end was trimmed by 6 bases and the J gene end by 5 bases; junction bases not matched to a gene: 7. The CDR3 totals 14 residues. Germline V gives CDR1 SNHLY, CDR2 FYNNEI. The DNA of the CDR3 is TGTGCCAGCAGGGAGAGACAGGGGGCTGACGAGCAGTACTTC. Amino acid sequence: CASRERQGADEQYF.

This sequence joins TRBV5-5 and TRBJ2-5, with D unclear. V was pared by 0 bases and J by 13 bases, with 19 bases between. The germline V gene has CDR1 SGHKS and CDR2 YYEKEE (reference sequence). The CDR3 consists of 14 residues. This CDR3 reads CASSLGVGRDERYF. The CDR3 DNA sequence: TGTGCCAGCAGCTTGGGTGTAGGTCGCGACGAGCGGTACTTC.

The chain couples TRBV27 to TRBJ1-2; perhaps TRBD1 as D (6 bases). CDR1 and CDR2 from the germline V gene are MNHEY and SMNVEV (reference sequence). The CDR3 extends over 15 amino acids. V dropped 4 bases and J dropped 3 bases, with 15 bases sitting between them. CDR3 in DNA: TGTGCCAGCAGTTCAAGCTCGGACAGCTACTATGGCTACACCTTC. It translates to CASSSSSDSYYGYTF.

CDR3 in amino acids: CASSLVLKSTDTQYF. In nucleotides, the CDR3 is TGTGCCAGCAGCTTAGTGTTGAAGAGCACAGATACGCAGTATTTT. The rearrangement uses TRBV11-2 and TRBJ2-3; D gene ambiguous. The CDR3 contains 15 residues. The germline V and J ends were trimmed by 1 base and 0 bases, with 8 bases remaining between them. The germline V gene encodes CDR1 SGHAT and CDR2 FQNNGV. Combining the CDR3 with reference TRBV11-2 and TRBJ2-3 gives the whole variable domain EAGVAQSPRYKIIEKRQSVAFWCNPISGHATLYWYQQILGQGPKLLIQFQNNGVVDDSQLPKDRFSAERLKGVDSTLKIQPAKLEDSAVYLCASSLVLKSTDTQYFGPGTRLTVL.

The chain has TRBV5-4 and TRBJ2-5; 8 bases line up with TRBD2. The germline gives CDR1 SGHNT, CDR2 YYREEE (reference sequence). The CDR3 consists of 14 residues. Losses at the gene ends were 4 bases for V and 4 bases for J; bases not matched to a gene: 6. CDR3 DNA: TGTGCCAGCAGCCCCCATAGCGGGACAGAGACCCAGTACTTC. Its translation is CASSPHSGTETQYF.

The DNA of the CDR3 is TGTGCCAGCAGCGTAGGGGTAGCGGGAGGGAAAGAGACCCAGTACTTC. It encodes CASSVGVAGGKETQYF. J is TRBJ2-5 and V is TRBV9; 11 bases map to TRBD2. V shed 0 bases, J shed 3 bases, and the junction held 4 bases outside the gene matches. The germline gives CDR1 SGDLS, CDR2 YYNGEE. There are 16 residues in the CDR3.

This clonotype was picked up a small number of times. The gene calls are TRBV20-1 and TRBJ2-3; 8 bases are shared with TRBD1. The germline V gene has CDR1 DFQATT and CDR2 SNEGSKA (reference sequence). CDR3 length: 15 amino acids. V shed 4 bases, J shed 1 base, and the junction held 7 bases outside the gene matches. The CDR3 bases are TGCAGTGCTAAAGCGACAGGGGAAGGCACAGATACGCAGTATTTT. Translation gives CSAKATGEGTDTQYF.

The CDR3 DNA reads as TGCAGTGCTAGAGATGGAGGATTGCCCCGCAACTATGGCTACACCTTC. It specifies CSARDGGLPRNYGYTF. The gene calls are TRBV20-1 and TRBJ1-2, with D uncertain. This CDR3 region has 16 residues. The V gene's germline CDR1 is DFQATT and CDR2 SNEGSKA (reference sequence). Trimming shortened V by 0 bases and J by 2 bases, and 16 bases separated the two germline ends.

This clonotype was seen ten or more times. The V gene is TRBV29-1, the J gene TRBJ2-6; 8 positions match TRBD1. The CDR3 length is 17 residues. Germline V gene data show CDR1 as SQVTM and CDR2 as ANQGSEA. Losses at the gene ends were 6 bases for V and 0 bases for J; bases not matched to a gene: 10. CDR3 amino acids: CSVSGGSGSSGANVLTF. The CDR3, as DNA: TGCAGCGTCTCAGGGGGCTCTGGCTCCTCTGGGGCCAACGTCCTGACTTTC. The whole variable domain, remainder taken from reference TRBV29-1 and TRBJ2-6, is SAVISQKPSRDICQRGTSLTIQCQVDSQVTMMFWYRQQPGQSLTLIATANQGSEATYESGFVIDKFPISRPNLTFSTLTVSNMSPEDSSIYLCSVSGGSGSSGANVLTFGAGSRLTVL.

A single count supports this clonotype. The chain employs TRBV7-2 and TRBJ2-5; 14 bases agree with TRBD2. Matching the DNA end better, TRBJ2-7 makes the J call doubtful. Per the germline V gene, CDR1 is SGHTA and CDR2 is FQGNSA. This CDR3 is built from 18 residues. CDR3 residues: CASSTPGTSGGISNEQYF. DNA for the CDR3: TGTGCCAGCAGCACCCCCGGGACTAGCGGGGGCATTAGCAACGAGCAGTACTTC.

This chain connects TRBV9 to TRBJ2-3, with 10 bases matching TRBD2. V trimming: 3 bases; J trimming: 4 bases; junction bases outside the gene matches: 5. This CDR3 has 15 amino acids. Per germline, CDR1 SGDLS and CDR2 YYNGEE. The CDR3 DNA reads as TGTGCCAGCAGCGGCGGGACTAGCGACTCAGATACGCAGTATTTT. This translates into CASSGGTSDSDTQYF.

The CDR3 DNA reads as TGTGCCAGCAGTGAGTGGGGACTAGCTGCATACGAGCAGTACTTC. Its translation: CASSEWGLAAYEQYF. The rearrangement uses TRBV6-1 and TRBJ2-5; 9 nucleotides match TRBD2. Gene TRBJ2-7 matches the end of the DNA better, so the J call may be wrong. The germline V gene encodes CDR1 MNHNS and CDR2 SASEGT. CDR3 length equals 15 residues.

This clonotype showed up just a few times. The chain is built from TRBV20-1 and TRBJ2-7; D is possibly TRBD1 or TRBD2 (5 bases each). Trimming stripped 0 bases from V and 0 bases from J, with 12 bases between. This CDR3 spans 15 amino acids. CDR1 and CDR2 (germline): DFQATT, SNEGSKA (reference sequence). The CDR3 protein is CSARDLGGTSYEQYF. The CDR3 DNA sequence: TGCAGTGCTAGAGATCTTGGGGGAACCTCCTACGAGCAGTACTTC.

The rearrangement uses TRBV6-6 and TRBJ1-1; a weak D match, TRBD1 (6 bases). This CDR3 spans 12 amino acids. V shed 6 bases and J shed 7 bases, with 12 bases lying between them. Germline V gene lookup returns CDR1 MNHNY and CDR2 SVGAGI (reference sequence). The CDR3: CASRATGIEAFF. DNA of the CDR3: TGTGCCAGCAGAGCGACAGGCATTGAAGCTTTCTTT.

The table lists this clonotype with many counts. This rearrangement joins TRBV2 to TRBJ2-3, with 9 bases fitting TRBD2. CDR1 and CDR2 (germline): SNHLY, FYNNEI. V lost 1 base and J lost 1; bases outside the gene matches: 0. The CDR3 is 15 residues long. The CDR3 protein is CASSEGLAGTDTQYF. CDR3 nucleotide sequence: TGTGCCAGCAGTGAAGGACTAGCGGGCACAGATACGCAGTATTTT.